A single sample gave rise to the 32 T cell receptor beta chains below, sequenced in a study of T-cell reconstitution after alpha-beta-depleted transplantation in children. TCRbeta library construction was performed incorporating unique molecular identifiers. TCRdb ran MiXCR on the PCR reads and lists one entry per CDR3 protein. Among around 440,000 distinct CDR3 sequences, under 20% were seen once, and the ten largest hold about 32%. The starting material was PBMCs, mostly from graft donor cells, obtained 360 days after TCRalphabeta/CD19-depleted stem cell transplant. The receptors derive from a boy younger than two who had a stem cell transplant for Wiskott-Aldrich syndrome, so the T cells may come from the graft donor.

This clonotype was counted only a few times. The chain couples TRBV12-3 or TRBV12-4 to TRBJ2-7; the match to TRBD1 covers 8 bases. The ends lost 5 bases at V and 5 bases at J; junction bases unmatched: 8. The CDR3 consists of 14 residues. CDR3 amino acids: CASSDRGWSNEQYF. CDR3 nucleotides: TGTGCCAGCAGTGACAGGGGATGGTCGAACGAGCAGTACTTC.

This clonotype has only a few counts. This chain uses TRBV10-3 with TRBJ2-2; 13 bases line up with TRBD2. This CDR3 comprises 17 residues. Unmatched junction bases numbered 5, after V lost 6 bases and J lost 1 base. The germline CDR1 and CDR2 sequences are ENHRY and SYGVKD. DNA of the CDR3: TGTGCCATCAGGCCGGGACTAGCGGGACTGAACACCGGGGAGCTGTTTTTT. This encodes CAIRPGLAGLNTGELFF.

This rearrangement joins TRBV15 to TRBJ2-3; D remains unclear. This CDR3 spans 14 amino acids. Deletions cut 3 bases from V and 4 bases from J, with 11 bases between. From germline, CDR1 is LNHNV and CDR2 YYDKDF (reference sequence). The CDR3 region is CATSSRVRADTQYF. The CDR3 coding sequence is TGTGCCACCAGCAGCCGGGTAAGGGCAGATACGCAGTATTTT.

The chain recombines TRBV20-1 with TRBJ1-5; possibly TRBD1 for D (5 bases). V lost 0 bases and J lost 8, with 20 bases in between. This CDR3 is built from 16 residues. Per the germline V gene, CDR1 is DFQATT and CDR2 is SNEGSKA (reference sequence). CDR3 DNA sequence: TGCAGTGCTAGAGATCCTCTCTTGGCAGGGATGGAGCCCCAGCATTTT. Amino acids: CSARDPLLAGMEPQHF.

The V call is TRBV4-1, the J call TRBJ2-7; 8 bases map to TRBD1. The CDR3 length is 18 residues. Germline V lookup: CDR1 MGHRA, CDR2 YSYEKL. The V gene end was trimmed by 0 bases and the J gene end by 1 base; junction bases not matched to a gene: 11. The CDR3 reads CASSQEGGTGKGSYEQYF. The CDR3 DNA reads TGCGCCAGCAGCCAAGAGGGCGGGACAGGAAAGGGATCCTACGAGCAGTACTTC.

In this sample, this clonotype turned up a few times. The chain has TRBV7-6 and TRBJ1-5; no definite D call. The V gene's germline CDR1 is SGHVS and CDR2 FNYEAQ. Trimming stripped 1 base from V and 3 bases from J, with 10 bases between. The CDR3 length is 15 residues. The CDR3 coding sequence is TGTGCCAGCAGCTTAGACCCAGGTCCCAATCAGCCCCAGCATTTT. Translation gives CASSLDPGPNQPQHF.

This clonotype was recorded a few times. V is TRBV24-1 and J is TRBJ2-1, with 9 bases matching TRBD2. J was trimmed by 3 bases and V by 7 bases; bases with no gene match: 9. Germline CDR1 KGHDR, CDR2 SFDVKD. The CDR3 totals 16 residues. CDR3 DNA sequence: TGTGCCACCAGGGGACAAGCGGGAGGAGACTACAATGAGCAGTTCTTC. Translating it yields CATRGQAGGDYNEQFF.

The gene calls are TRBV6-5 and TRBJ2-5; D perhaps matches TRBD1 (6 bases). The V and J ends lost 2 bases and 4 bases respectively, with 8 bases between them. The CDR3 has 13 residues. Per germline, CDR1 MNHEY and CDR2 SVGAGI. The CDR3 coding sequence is TGTGCCAGCAGTTACGACAGGCGAGAGACCCAGTACTTC. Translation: CASSYDRRETQYF.

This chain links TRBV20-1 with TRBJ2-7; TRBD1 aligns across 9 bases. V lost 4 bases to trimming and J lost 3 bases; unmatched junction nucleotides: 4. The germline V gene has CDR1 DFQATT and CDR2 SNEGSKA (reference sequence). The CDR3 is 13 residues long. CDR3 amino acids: CSATGTGSYEQYF. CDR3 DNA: TGCAGTGCTACCGGGACAGGGAGCTACGAGCAGTACTTC.

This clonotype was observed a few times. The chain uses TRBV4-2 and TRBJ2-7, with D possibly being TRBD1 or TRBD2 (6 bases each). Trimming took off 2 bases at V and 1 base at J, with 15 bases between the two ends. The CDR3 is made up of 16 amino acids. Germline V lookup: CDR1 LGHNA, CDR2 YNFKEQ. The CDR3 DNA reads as TGTGCCAGCAGCCAAATGGGGGGCAGGAGGTCCTACGAGCAGTACTTC. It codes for CASSQMGGRRSYEQYF.

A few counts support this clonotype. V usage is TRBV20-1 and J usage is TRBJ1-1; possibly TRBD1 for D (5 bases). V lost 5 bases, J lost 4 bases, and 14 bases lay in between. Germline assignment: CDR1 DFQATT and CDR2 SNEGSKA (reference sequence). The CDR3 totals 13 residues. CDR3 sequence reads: CSALLGGTTEAFF. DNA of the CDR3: TGCAGTGCTCTCTTGGGAGGGACCACTGAAGCTTTCTTT.

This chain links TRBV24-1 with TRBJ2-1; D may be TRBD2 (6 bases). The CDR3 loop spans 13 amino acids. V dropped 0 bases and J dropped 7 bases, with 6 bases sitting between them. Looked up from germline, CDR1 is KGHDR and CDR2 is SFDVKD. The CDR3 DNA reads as TGTGCCACCAGTGATTTGGGGGGGAATGAGCAGTTCTTC. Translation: CATSDLGGNEQFF.

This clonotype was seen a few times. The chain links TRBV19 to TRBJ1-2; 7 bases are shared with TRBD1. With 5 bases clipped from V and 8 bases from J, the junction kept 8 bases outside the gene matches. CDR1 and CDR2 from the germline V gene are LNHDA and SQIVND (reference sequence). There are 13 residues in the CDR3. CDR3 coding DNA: TGTGCCAGTAGTCCCCGGGACAGAAAAGGCTACACCTTC. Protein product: CASSPRDRKGYTF.

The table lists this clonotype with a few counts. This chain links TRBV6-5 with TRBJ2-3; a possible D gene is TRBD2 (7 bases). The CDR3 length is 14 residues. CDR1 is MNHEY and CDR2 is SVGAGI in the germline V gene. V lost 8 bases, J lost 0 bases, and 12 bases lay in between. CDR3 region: CASGRGRSTDTQYF. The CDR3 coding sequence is TGTGCCAGCGGGAGGGGGAGAAGCACAGATACGCAGTATTTT.

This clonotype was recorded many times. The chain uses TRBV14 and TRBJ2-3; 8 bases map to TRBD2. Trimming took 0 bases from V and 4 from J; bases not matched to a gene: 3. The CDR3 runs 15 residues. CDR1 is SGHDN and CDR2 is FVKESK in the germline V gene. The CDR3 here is CASSQDVRGADTQYF. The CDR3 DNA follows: TGTGCCAGCAGCCAAGATGTGCGGGGGGCAGATACGCAGTATTTT.

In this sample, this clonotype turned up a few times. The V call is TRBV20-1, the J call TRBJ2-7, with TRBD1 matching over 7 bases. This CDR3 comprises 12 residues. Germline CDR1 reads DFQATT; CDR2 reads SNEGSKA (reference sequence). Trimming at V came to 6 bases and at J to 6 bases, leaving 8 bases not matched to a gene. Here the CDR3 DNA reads TGCAGTGCCCGGACAGGCTCTTTCGAGCAGTACTTC. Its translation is CSARTGSFEQYF.

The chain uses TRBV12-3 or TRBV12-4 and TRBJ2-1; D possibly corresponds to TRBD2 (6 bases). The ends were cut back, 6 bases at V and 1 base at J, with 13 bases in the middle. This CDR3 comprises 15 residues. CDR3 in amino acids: CASRWAGTSYNEQFF. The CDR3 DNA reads TGTGCCAGCAGATGGGCCGGGACTTCCTACAATGAGCAGTTCTTC.

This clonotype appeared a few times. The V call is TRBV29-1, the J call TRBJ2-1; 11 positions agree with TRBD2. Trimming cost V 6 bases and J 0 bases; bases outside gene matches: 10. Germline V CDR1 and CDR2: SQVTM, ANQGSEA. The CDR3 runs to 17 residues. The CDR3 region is CSVPTSGSSLSYNEQFF. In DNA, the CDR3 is TGCAGCGTGCCAACTAGCGGGAGCTCCCTCTCCTACAATGAGCAGTTCTTC.

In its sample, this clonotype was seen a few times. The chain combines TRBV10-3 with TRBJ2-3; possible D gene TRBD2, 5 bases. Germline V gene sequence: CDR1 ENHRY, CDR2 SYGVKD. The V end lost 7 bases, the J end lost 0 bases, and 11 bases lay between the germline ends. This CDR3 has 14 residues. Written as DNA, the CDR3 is TGTGCCATCACCAAGGGCGGGAGCACAGATACGCAGTATTTT. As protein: CAITKGGSTDTQYF.

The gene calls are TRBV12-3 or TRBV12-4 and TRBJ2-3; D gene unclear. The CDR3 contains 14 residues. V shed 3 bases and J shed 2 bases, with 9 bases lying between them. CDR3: CASSFPRLTDTQYF. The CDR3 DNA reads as TGTGCCAGCAGTTTTCCCCGACTCACAGATACGCAGTATTTT.

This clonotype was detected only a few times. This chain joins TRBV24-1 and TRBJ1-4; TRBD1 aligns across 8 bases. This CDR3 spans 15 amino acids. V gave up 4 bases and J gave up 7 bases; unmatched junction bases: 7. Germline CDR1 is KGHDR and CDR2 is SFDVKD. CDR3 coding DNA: TGTGCCACCAGTGAACGACAGGGGCCTGTTGAAAAACTGTTTTTT. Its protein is CATSERQGPVEKLFF.

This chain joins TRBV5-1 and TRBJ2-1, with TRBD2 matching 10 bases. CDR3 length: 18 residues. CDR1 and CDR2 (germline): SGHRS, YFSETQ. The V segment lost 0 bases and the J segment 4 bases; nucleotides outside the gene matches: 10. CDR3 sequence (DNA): TGCGCCAGCAGCTTGGCCGTTTTGACTAGCGGGCGTTACAATGAGCAGTTCTTC. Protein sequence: CASSLAVLTSGRYNEQFF.

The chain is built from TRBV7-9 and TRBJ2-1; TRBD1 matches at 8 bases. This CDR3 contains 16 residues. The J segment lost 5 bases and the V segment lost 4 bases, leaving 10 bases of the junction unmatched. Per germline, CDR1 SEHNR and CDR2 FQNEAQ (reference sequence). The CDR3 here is CASSSSARGLDNEQFF. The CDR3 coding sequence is TGTGCCAGCAGCTCAAGTGCCAGGGGGCTAGACAATGAGCAGTTCTTC. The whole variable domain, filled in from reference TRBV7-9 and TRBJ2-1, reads DTGVSQNPRHKITKRGQNVTFRCDPISEHNRLYWYRQTLGQGPEFLTYFQNEAQLEKSRLLSDRFSAERPKGSFSTLEIQRTEQGDSAMYLCASSSSARGLDNEQFFGPGTRLTVL.

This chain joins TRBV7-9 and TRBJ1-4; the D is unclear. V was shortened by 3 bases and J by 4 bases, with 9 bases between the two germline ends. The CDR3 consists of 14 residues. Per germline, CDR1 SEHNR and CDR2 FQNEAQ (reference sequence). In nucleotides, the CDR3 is TGTGCCAGCAGCTTTCCGGGGTTTAATGAAAAACTGTTTTTT. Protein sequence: CASSFPGFNEKLFF.

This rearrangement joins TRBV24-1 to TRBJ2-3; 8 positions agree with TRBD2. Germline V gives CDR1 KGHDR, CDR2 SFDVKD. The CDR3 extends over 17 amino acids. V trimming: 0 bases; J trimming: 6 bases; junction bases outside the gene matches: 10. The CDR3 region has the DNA TGTGCCACCAGTGATTTGGGGCCCGGGACTAGGGGGGATACGCAGTATTTT. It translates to CATSDLGPGTRGDTQYF.

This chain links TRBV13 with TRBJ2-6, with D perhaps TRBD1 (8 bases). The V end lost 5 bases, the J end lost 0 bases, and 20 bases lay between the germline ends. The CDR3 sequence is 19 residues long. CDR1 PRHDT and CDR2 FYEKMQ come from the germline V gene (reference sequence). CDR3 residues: CASSPRSGTGGSGANVLTF. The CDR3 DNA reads TGTGCCAGCAGCCCAAGGAGCGGGACAGGAGGCTCTGGGGCCAACGTCCTGACTTTC.

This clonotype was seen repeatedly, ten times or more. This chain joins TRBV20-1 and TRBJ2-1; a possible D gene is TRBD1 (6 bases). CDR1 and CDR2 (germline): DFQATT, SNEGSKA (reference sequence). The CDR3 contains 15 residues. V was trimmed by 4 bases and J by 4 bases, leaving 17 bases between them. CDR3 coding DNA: TGCAGTGCTACCTCCCTGACAGGACTTTACAATGAGCAGTTCTTC. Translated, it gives CSATSLTGLYNEQFF.

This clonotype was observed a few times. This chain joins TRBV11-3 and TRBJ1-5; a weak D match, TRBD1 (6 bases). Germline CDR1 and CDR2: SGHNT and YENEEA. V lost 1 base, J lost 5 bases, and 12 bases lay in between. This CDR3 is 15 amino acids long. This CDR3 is CASSLGGAGDQPQHF. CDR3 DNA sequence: TGTGCCAGCAGCTTAGGGGGGGCTGGCGATCAGCCCCAGCATTTT.

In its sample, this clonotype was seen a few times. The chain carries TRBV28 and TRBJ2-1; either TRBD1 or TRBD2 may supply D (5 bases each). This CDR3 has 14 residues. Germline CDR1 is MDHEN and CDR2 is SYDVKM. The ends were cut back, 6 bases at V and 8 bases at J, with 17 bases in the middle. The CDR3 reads CASRIRDPVDEQFF. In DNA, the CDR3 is TGTGCCAGCAGAATCCGGGACCCTGTAGATGAGCAGTTCTTC.

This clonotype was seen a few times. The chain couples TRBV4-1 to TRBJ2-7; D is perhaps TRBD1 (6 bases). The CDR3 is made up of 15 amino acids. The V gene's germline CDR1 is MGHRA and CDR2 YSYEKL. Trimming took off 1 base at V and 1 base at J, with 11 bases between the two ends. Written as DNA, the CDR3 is TGCGCCAGCAGCCAAGCGCACAGGGCTTCCTACGAGCAGTACTTC. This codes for CASSQAHRASYEQYF.

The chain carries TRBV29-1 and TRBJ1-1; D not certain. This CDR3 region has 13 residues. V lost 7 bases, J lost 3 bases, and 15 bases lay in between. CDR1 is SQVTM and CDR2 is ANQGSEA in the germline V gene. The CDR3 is CSGREDGYTEAFF. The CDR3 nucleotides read TGCAGCGGTAGGGAAGACGGATACACTGAAGCTTTCTTT.

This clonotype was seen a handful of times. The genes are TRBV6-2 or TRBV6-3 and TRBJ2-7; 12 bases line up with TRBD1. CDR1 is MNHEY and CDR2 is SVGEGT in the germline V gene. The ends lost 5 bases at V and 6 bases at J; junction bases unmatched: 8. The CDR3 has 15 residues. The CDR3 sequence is CASSKPGTGGLEQYF. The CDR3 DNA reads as TGTGCCAGCAGTAAGCCCGGGACAGGGGGCCTCGAGCAGTACTTC.